A single sample is the source of the 4 T cell receptor beta chains below, sequenced in a study of blood T cell repertoires in COVID-19. Data came from immunoSEQ multiplex PCR; TCRdb stores just in-frame clones and leaves some out. The data contain about 150,000 clones, 79% of them singletons. What was sequenced was PBMCs or T cells enriched from blood (not recorded which). These receptors were collected from a woman in her seventies in a cohort exposed to, infected with or recovered from COVID-19 (not recorded which).

This clone was found a few times. The V gene is TRBV3-1 (or the pseudogene TRBV3-2), the J gene TRBJ2-7; 10 nucleotides line up with TRBD1. With 7 bases clipped from V and 5 bases from J, the junction kept 8 bases outside the gene matches. The CDR3 has 14 amino acids. Per the germline V gene, CDR1 is LGHDT and CDR2 is YNNKEL (reference sequence). CDR3 DNA: TGTGCCAGCAAGTGGACAGGGGGTAGTCACGAGCAGTACTTC. Protein sequence: CASKWTGGSHEQYF.

The J gene is TRBJ1-2, the V gene TRBV19, with TRBD1 identical over 7 bases. CDR1 and CDR2 (germline): LNHDA, SQIVND (reference sequence). Trimming removed 3 bases from V and 4 bases from J; junction bases left unmatched: 8. This CDR3 is built from 15 residues. The CDR3 loop is CASSIGGGYSYGYTF. CDR3 DNA sequence: TGTGCCAGTAGTATCGGAGGGGGCTATAGCTATGGCTACACCTTC.

V usage is TRBV18 and J usage is TRBJ2-5; possibly TRBD2 for D (5 bases). The germline CDR1 and CDR2 sequences are KGHSH and LQKENI. Trimming removed 4 bases from V and 0 bases from J, with 6 bases in between. The CDR3 has 13 amino acids. The CDR3 DNA is TGTGCCAGCTCACGAGCGGACCAAGAGACCCAGTACTTC. It yields the protein CASSRADQETQYF.

The V gene is TRBV9, the J gene TRBJ2-1, with 8 bases that match TRBD2. The V gene's germline CDR1 is SGDLS and CDR2 YYNGEE. The CDR3 consists of 16 residues. V shed 0 bases, J shed 4 bases, and the junction held 6 bases outside the gene matches. CDR3 protein: CASSVATGGLYNEQFF. CDR3 nucleotide sequence: TGTGCCAGCAGCGTAGCTACGGGAGGGCTTTACAATGAGCAGTTCTTC.